The clone carrying this T cell receptor (beta chain) was picked up one time. Its target is not known. Germline CDR1 SGHTA, CDR2 FQGNSA. Trimming took off 5 bases at V and 0 bases at J, with 22 bases between the two ends. The CDR3 has 18 residues. The PCR contained 60 Vbeta and 13 Jbeta primers. Sequenced by immunoSEQ multiplex PCR; TCRdb stores in-frame clones only, minus some. The top ten clones hold roughly 5% of a sample with 170,000 or so clones, more than 80% of them seen once. The sample belongs to a study of cytomegalovirus exposure and HLA in healthy donors. General study findings and limits: According to reports, the classifier identified cytomegalovirus status with high specificity and sensitivity. Earlier findings revealed that most TCR beta V segments proved productive either about 87% or about 30% of the time.

The chain has TRBV7-2 and TRBJ1-1; maybe TRBD1 (5 bases). Input material: PBMCs. The origin of this receptor is a man aged 18-30 years in good health and CMV-seronegative. For the CDR3, the DNA is TGTGCCAGCAGCCCCATGACGGGACTTTTGGTAATGAACACTGAAGCTTTCTTT. It specifies CASSPMTGLLVMNTEAFF.